These T cell receptor beta chains were read from a single sample in a study of T-cell reconstitution after alpha-beta-depleted transplantation in children. TCRdb recomputed calls from the PCR reads with MiXCR, one row per CDR3 protein. In the table there are 100,000 or so distinct CDR3 sequences, around 22% of which are singletons. The specimen comprised PBMCs, sampled before TCRalphabeta/CD19-depleted stem cell transplant. All receptors derive from a boy aged 2-9 years with acute lymphoblastic leukemia, due to receive a stem cell transplant. Both conserved end residues are part of each CDR3. The order of the fields is D gene, V gene, J gene, clone size, CDR3 DNA, CDR3 protein. A D gene is named only where the DNA matches it firmly. Some rows mark clone size as missing; the rest say once, few, many or name a class of expanded clone.

d_gene: TRBD2; v_gene: TRBV12-3/TRBV12-4; j_gene: TRBJ2-1; abundance: many; CDR3nt: TGTGCCAGCATCTTCAGGACTAGCGGGTCTTACAATGAGCAGTTCTTC; CDR3aa: CASIFRTSGSYNEQFF
d_gene: -; v_gene: TRBV20-1; j_gene: TRBJ2-5; abundance: few; CDR3nt: TGCAGTGCGGGCGGGTTCCAAGAGACCCAGTACTTC; CDR3aa: CSAGGFQETQYF
d_gene: TRBD2; v_gene: TRBV5-1; j_gene: TRBJ2-1; abundance: -; CDR3nt: TGCGCCAGCAGCTTGGGTTCCTCTAGCGGAGGGGCGTCGGGGTTCTTC; CDR3aa: CASSLGSSSGGASGFF
d_gene: -; v_gene: TRBV20-1; j_gene: TRBJ1-2; abundance: -; CDR3nt: TGCAGTGCTCATAAGCCGGGTGGCGGCTACACCTTC; CDR3aa: CSAHKPGGGYTF
d_gene: TRBD2; v_gene: TRBV12-3/TRBV12-4; j_gene: TRBJ2-2; abundance: -; CDR3nt: TGTGCCAGCAGTTTAGACCTAGCGGGACGGGGGGAGCTGTTTTTT; CDR3aa: CASSLDLAGRGELFF
d_gene: TRBD2; v_gene: TRBV7-6; j_gene: TRBJ2-7; abundance: -; CDR3nt: TGTGCCAGCAGCGCCAACCTAGCGGAGGGCTCCTACGAGCAGTACTTC; CDR3aa: CASSANLAEGSYEQYF
d_gene: -; v_gene: TRBV4-3; j_gene: TRBJ2-2; abundance: few; CDR3nt: TGCGCCAGCTCAGCCGATTCCTACGGGGAGCTGTTTTTT; CDR3aa: CASSADSYGELFF
d_gene: TRBD2; v_gene: TRBV2; j_gene: TRBJ2-1; abundance: -; CDR3nt: TGTGCCAGCATTATCCTAGCGGAGAGCTCCTACAATGAGCAGTTCTTC; CDR3aa: CASIILAESSYNEQFF
d_gene: TRBD1; v_gene: TRBV6-2/TRBV6-3; j_gene: TRBJ2-7; abundance: few; CDR3nt: TGTGCCAGCACCCTCCGACTCGACGAAACCTCCAGGGGGTACGAGCAGTACTTC; CDR3aa: CASTLRLDETSRGYEQYF
d_gene: -; v_gene: TRBV12-3/TRBV12-4; j_gene: TRBJ2-3; abundance: many; CDR3nt: TGTGCCAGCACATGGAGGTCGGGGGGCACAGATACGCAGTATTTT; CDR3aa: CASTWRSGGTDTQYF
d_gene: TRBD1; v_gene: TRBV5-1; j_gene: TRBJ1-5; abundance: few; CDR3nt: TGCGCCAGCAGCTTGGCGACAGGGCAAGGGTCGCCCCAGCATTTT; CDR3aa: CASSLATGQGSPQHF
d_gene: -; v_gene: TRBV6-2/TRBV6-3; j_gene: TRBJ2-6; abundance: -; CDR3nt: TGTGCCACCCGAACGGATGGGGCCAACGTCCTGACTTTC; CDR3aa: CATRTDGANVLTF
d_gene: TRBD2; v_gene: TRBV7-2; j_gene: TRBJ2-7; abundance: many; CDR3nt: TGTGCCAGCAGCGGGACTAGCGGGGCCTCCTACGAGCAGTACTTC; CDR3aa: CASSGTSGASYEQYF
d_gene: -; v_gene: TRBV7-9; j_gene: TRBJ2-1; abundance: -; CDR3nt: TGTGCCAGCAGCTTAGGAGAAGGGGCCTACAATGAGCAGTTCTTC; CDR3aa: CASSLGEGAYNEQFF
d_gene: -; v_gene: TRBV6-2/TRBV6-3; j_gene: TRBJ1-1; abundance: -; CDR3nt: TGTGCCAGCAGAAGGGGGAAAAAGAACACTGAAGCTTTCTTT; CDR3aa: CASRRGKKNTEAFF
d_gene: TRBD1; v_gene: TRBV5-1; j_gene: TRBJ2-7; abundance: once; CDR3nt: TGCGCCAGCAGCTCCGGACAGGGGGAGGGCAGCGAGCAGCACTTC; CDR3aa: CASSSGQGEGSEQHF
d_gene: TRBD1; v_gene: TRBV9; j_gene: TRBJ1-2; abundance: few; CDR3nt: TGTGCCAGCAGCCCCTTGGGGACAGTGCTTGGCTACACCTTC; CDR3aa: CASSPLGTVLGYTF
d_gene: -; v_gene: TRBV12-3/TRBV12-4; j_gene: TRBJ2-2; abundance: few; CDR3nt: TGTGCCAGCAGTCTCACACTGGGCAACACCGGGGAGCTGTTTTTT; CDR3aa: CASSLTLGNTGELFF
d_gene: TRBD1; v_gene: TRBV12-3/TRBV12-4; j_gene: TRBJ1-2; abundance: -; CDR3nt: TGTGCCAGCCAAGGACAGGGGAATGGCTACACCTTC; CDR3aa: CASQGQGNGYTF
d_gene: -; v_gene: TRBV5-8; j_gene: TRBJ2-7; abundance: -; CDR3nt: TGTGCCAGCAGCTCAGACCTCTACGAGCAGTACTTC; CDR3aa: CASSSDLYEQYF
d_gene: TRBD2; v_gene: TRBV27; j_gene: TRBJ2-1; abundance: -; CDR3nt: TGTGCCAGCAGTTACCAGGCTAGCGGAGGGGCGGGGAGGAAATTCTTC; CDR3aa: CASSYQASGGAGRKFF
d_gene: -; v_gene: TRBV14; j_gene: TRBJ2-2; abundance: -; CDR3nt: TGTGCCAGCAGCCCCAGTAGTTCCGGGGAGCTGTTTTTT; CDR3aa: CASSPSSSGELFF
d_gene: -; v_gene: TRBV20-1; j_gene: TRBJ2-7; abundance: many; CDR3nt: TGCAGTGCTAGAGATCGGGTGGCGGCGGAGGGGCCAGGCGACGAGCAGTACTTC; CDR3aa: CSARDRVAAEGPGDEQYF
d_gene: TRBD1; v_gene: TRBV28; j_gene: TRBJ1-4; abundance: -; CDR3nt: TGTGCCAGCAGTTACAGGGGGCGCAAACTGTTTTTT; CDR3aa: CASSYRGRKLFF
d_gene: TRBD2; v_gene: TRBV7-8; j_gene: TRBJ2-1; abundance: few; CDR3nt: TGTGCCAGCAGCTTGCGGGGGGGTAGCGGTACAAACAATGAGCAGTTCTTC; CDR3aa: CASSLRGGSGTNNEQFF
d_gene: -; v_gene: TRBV20-1; j_gene: TRBJ2-5; abundance: -; CDR3nt: TGCAGTGCTACTCACGGGGAGACCCAGTACTTC; CDR3aa: CSATHGETQYF
d_gene: TRBD2; v_gene: TRBV28; j_gene: TRBJ2-3; abundance: -; CDR3nt: TGTGCCAGCAGTTTCCTAGCGGGAGCATCAGATACGCAGTATTTT; CDR3aa: CASSFLAGASDTQYF
d_gene: TRBD2; v_gene: TRBV14; j_gene: TRBJ2-1; abundance: -; CDR3nt: TGTGCCAGCAGCCGCACGAGCGGGAGAGATGAGCAGTTCTTC; CDR3aa: CASSRTSGRDEQFF
d_gene: -; v_gene: TRBV28; j_gene: TRBJ1-5; abundance: few; CDR3nt: TGTGCCAGCAGTTTTTCGATAGGAAACAATCAGCCCCAGCATTTT; CDR3aa: CASSFSIGNNQPQHF
d_gene: -; v_gene: TRBV28; j_gene: TRBJ2-3; abundance: -; CDR3nt: TGTGCCAGCCCGCCGGGACTCCAGGACCCATTAGATACGCAGTATTTT; CDR3aa: CASPPGLQDPLDTQYF
d_gene: TRBD1; v_gene: TRBV20-1; j_gene: TRBJ2-7; abundance: -; CDR3nt: TGCAGTGCTGGCAGGGGGCTCGACGAGCAGTACTTC; CDR3aa: CSAGRGLDEQYF
d_gene: TRBD2; v_gene: TRBV5-1; j_gene: TRBJ2-5; abundance: -; CDR3nt: TGCGCCAGCAGCCCAGGAGGGCTAGCGGGAGTCCCTCAAGAGACCCAGTACTTC; CDR3aa: CASSPGGLAGVPQETQYF
d_gene: -; v_gene: TRBV24-1; j_gene: TRBJ2-1; abundance: few; CDR3nt: TGTGCCACCAGTGATTTCAGGAGCTCCTACAATGAGCAGTTCTTC; CDR3aa: CATSDFRSSYNEQFF
d_gene: TRBD2; v_gene: TRBV11-1; j_gene: TRBJ2-3; abundance: -; CDR3nt: TGTGCCAGCTCGAGGGCTAGCGGAGGGGTCTCGGGCACAGATACGCAGTATTTT; CDR3aa: CASSRASGGVSGTDTQYF
d_gene: -; v_gene: TRBV7-8; j_gene: TRBJ1-2; abundance: -; CDR3nt: TGTGCCAGCAGCTTAAAGGGGGACTATGGCTACACCTTC; CDR3aa: CASSLKGDYGYTF
d_gene: -; v_gene: TRBV12-3/TRBV12-4; j_gene: TRBJ2-1; abundance: many; CDR3nt: TGTGCCAGCAGTTTCCCCCCCAGCTGGAATGAGCAGTTCTTC; CDR3aa: CASSFPPSWNEQFF
d_gene: -; v_gene: TRBV20-1; j_gene: TRBJ2-7; abundance: few; CDR3nt: TGCAGTGCTAGCGAGGCGGCCTACGAGCAGTACTTC; CDR3aa: CSASEAAYEQYF
d_gene: -; v_gene: TRBV3-1; j_gene: TRBJ2-1; abundance: -; CDR3nt: TGTGCCAGCAGCCAAGATCGTAGCGGAGGGGTTTACAATGAGCAGTTCTTC; CDR3aa: CASSQDRSGGVYNEQFF
d_gene: -; v_gene: TRBV20-1; j_gene: TRBJ2-7; abundance: -; CDR3nt: TGCAGTGCTAGGTGGGGAGATCACGAGCAGTACTTC; CDR3aa: CSARWGDHEQYF
d_gene: -; v_gene: TRBV9; j_gene: TRBJ2-7; abundance: medium-sized; CDR3nt: TGTGCCAGCAGCGTAGCGGCAAGCTCCTACGAGCAGTACTTC; CDR3aa: CASSVAASSYEQYF
d_gene: TRBD1; v_gene: TRBV9; j_gene: TRBJ1-5; abundance: many; CDR3nt: TGTGCCAGCAGCGAAGGACAGGGAAGTCAGCCCCAGCATTTT; CDR3aa: CASSEGQGSQPQHF